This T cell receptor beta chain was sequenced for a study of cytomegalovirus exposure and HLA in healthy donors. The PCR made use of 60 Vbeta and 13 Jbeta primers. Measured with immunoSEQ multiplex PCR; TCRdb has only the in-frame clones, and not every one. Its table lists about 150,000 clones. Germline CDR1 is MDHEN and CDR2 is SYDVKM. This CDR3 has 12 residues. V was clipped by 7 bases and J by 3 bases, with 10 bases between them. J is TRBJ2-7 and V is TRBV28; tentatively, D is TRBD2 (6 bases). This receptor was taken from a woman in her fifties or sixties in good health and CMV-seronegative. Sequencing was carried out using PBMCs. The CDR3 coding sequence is TGTGCCAGCACCTCTAGCGACTACGAGCAGTACTTC. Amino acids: CASTSSDYEQYF.